These T cell receptor beta chains were read from a single sample in a study of T cell responses to AZD1222 COVID-19 vaccine. TCRdb keeps only in-frame clones here, not all; method: immunoSEQ multiplex PCR. The sample yields around 91,000 clones, over 75% seen once. The sequenced sample was peripheral blood, obtained on day 0 of AZD1222 vaccination. These receptors came from an adult in good health. CDR3s include the opening cysteine and the closing phenylalanine or tryptophan. Part of the rows lack a size; the others show once, few, many or a class for expanded clones.

clone_size	j_call	v_call	cdr3_aa
-	TRBJ2-5	TRBV7-3	CASSLTRAQTQYF
few	TRBJ2-7	TRBV6-5	CASSLDSTYEQYF
-	TRBJ1-3	TRBV7-2	CASSFQSRIPGNTIYF
-	TRBJ2-2	TRBV6-6	CASSYSAPGELFF
-	TRBJ2-5	TRBV21-1	CASSKVGASGGRNQETQYF
-	TRBJ1-2	TRBV7-8	CASSTANYGYTF
-	TRBJ2-3	TRBV7-3	CASSLTSLPRDTQYF
-	TRBJ2-3	TRBV14	CASSQGGTADTQYF
-	TRBJ2-1	TRBV3-1/TRBV3-2	CASSQALGSASYNEQFF
-	TRBJ2-5	TRBV6-5	CASRAQGSPVETQYF
-	TRBJ1-1	TRBV3-1/TRBV3-2	CASSTRQLLNTEAFF
-	TRBJ1-5	TRBV24-1	CATAPGEVNQPQHF
-	TRBJ2-7	TRBV7-2	CASSLEAFAYEQYF
-	TRBJ1-5	TRBV5-1	CASSTRKSYQPQHF
few	TRBJ2-7	TRBV28	CASRRDLGPSYEQYF
-	TRBJ2-5	TRBV6-5	CASSRTSGSRAQYF
-	TRBJ2-5	TRBV19	CASSILWGPQETQYF
-	TRBJ2-4	TRBV7-9	CASSRRRDRGKNIQYF
-	TRBJ1-2	TRBV14	CASSQEDRGNYGYTF